The 30 T cell receptor beta chains given below trace back to one sample, sequenced in a study of early T cells in non-severe SARS-CoV-2 infection (dated by TCRdb to the early 2020s). Libraries came from 5' RACE. TCRdb names NextSeq 500 as the instrument used. TCRdb's own reprocessing of the public reads used fastp at Q25 and MiXCR and kept productive beta chains. Each record represents a unique CDR3 protein, reported with the most common genes and DNA among its rows. Across this sample there are roughly 80,000 distinct CDR3 sequences, with around 8.7% seen only once. The ten most abundant clones make up 4.8% of the sample. The material sequenced was whole blood. Source of these receptors: an adult who was a healthcare worker with PCR-confirmed SARS-CoV-2 infection or an uninfected control (not recorded which).

This clonotype was counted a few times. The chain is built from TRBV27 and TRBJ2-1; 8 nucleotides match TRBD2. The V gene end was trimmed by 3 bases and the J gene end by 6 bases; junction bases not matched to a gene: 10. The CDR3 loop spans 16 amino acids. The germline gives CDR1 MNHEY, CDR2 SMNVEV (reference sequence). CDR3: CASSFSGGRIINEQFF. The CDR3 nucleotides read TGTGCCAGCAGTTTCTCCGGCGGGAGGATAATCAATGAGCAGTTCTTC.

CDR3 coding DNA: TGCGCCAGCAGCTCCCCACAGCGGGTCTACAATGAGCAGTTCTTC. Translation gives CASSSPQRVYNEQFF. The chain has TRBV5-1 and TRBJ2-1; maybe TRBD2 (6 bases). V was trimmed by 3 bases and J by 3 bases, leaving 13 bases between them. The CDR3 contains 15 residues. CDR1 is SGHRS and CDR2 is YFSETQ in the germline V gene.

This clonotype was found many times. The rearrangement uses TRBV12-3 or TRBV12-4 and TRBJ2-7; 9 bases agree with TRBD1. The ends lost 2 bases at V and 5 bases at J; junction bases unmatched: 13. The CDR3 is 17 amino acids. The CDR3 DNA reads as TGTGCCAGCAGTTTATTATCCCCGTGGGGGACAGGGCACGAGCAGTACTTC. Translated, it gives CASSLLSPWGTGHEQYF.

This clonotype has at least ten counts. This sequence joins TRBV28 and TRBJ2-3; 9 bases fit TRBD2. This CDR3 spans 15 amino acids. V was pared by 7 bases and J by 4 bases, with 9 bases of the junction left unmatched. Germline values: CDR1 MDHEN, CDR2 SYDVKM. The CDR3 loop is CASKRREGLADTQYF. CDR3 sequence (DNA): TGTGCCAGCAAAAGGCGGGAGGGCCTTGCAGATACGCAGTATTTT.

This clonotype was seen a handful of times. V is TRBV4-1 and J is TRBJ2-7; TRBD1 aligns across 9 bases. The CDR3 loop spans 16 amino acids. The V gene's germline CDR1 is MGHRA and CDR2 YSYEKL. V gave up 4 bases and J gave up 1 base; unmatched junction bases: 8. In nucleotides, the CDR3 is TGCGCCAGCAGCCGTACAACAGGGGGCCGGTCCTACGAGCAGTACTTC. Protein product: CASSRTTGGRSYEQYF.

This clonotype was recorded once. This chain connects TRBV3-1 to TRBJ2-1; 7 nucleotides line up with TRBD2. Germline lookup yields CDR1 LGHDT and CDR2 YNNKEL (reference sequence). J gave up 4 bases and V 3 bases, and 9 bases lay outside the gene matches. This CDR3 has 16 residues. The CDR3 sequence is CASSQSGLPLYNEQFF. The CDR3 coding sequence is TGTGCCAGCAGCCAGTCGGGACTACCACTATACAATGAGCAGTTCTTC.

As concerns this clonotype: This may be a read error, as it is one base from a much larger clone. V and J are TRBV18 and TRBJ1-1; a weak D match, TRBD1 (6 bases). This CDR3 contains 13 residues. Germline V lookup: CDR1 KGHSH, CDR2 LQKENI. The CDR3 spells CASSLGGDTEVFF. The CDR3 nucleotides are TGTGCCAGCTCACTGGGAGGGGACACTGAAGTTTTCTTT.

In its sample, this clonotype was seen a few times. CDR3 residues: CASSAFDSYEQYF. The DNA for the CDR3 is TGTGCCAGCAGTGCCTTCGACAGCTACGAGCAGTACTTC. The V call is TRBV12-3 or TRBV12-4, the J call TRBJ2-7, with D tentatively TRBD1 (5 bases). Trimming stripped 5 bases from V and 3 bases from J, with 11 bases between. This CDR3 has 13 amino acids.

This rearrangement joins TRBV12-3 or TRBV12-4 to TRBJ2-1; TRBD2 agrees at 10 bases. The CDR3 runs 15 residues. J was trimmed by 9 bases and V by 5 bases; bases with no gene match: 10. DNA of the CDR3: TGTGCCAGCAGTGCTAGCGGGAGAGCTTTAGGTGAGCAGTTCTTC. Amino acid sequence: CASSASGRALGEQFF.

In this sample, this clonotype turned up a few times. The chain employs TRBV25-1 and TRBJ2-1; D remains unclear. This CDR3 is 13 amino acids long. Per germline, CDR1 MGHDK and CDR2 SYGVNS. V was cut by 5 bases and J by 5 bases, with 10 bases left in between. The CDR3 reads CASSPDSHNEQFF. CDR3 sequence (DNA): TGTGCCAGCAGTCCTGACTCACACAATGAGCAGTTCTTC.

Many counts were recorded for this clonotype. V gene TRBV28 combines with J gene TRBJ1-4; D remains unclear. The CDR3 is 14 amino acids. Germline assignment: CDR1 MDHEN and CDR2 SYDVKM. Trimming took off 3 bases at V and 0 bases at J, with 5 bases between the two ends. In nucleotides, the CDR3 is TGTGCCAGCAGTTTTAGGTCAACTAATGAAAAACTGTTTTTT. It yields the protein CASSFRSTNEKLFF.

This clonotype was detected ten times or more. This CDR3 is CASSLFPGPPYEQYF. The CDR3 DNA follows: TGTGCCAGCAGTTTATTCCCGGGACCTCCCTACGAGCAGTACTTC. The rearrangement joins TRBV27 to TRBJ2-7, with D perhaps assigned TRBD1 or TRBD2 (5 bases each). The CDR3 consists of 15 residues. Germline-derived CDR1 and CDR2 are MNHEY and SMNVEV (reference sequence). Trimming left V 1 base short and J 2 bases short, with 12 bases between.

This clonotype was observed once. At one end the junction does not follow the germline gene, possibly because of a read error. The J gene is TRBJ1-1, the V gene TRBV28, with a weak D call TRBD1 (5 bases). The germline gives CDR1 MDHEN, CDR2 SYDVKM. This CDR3 has 14 amino acids. CDR3 bases: TGTGCCAGCAGGCCCGGGACCGCCAACACTGAAGTTTTCTTT. Translating it yields CASRPGTANTEVFF.

The rearrangement uses TRBV12-3 or TRBV12-4 and TRBJ2-3; D is ambiguous. The germline V and J ends were trimmed by 8 bases and 5 bases, with 11 bases remaining between them. CDR3 length: 12 residues. CDR3 loop: CASGRVVDTQYF. Written as DNA, the CDR3 is TGTGCCAGCGGAAGGGTTGTAGATACGCAGTATTTT.

This clonotype has ten or more counts. The genes are TRBV7-3 and TRBJ2-2; 9 bases agree with TRBD1. Germline CDR1 SGHTA, CDR2 FQGTGA. V was clipped by 5 bases and J by 6 bases; unmatched bases: 10. This CDR3 spans 16 amino acids. The CDR3 loop reads CASSPGQGWFAGELFF. CDR3 DNA sequence: TGTGCCAGCAGCCCAGGACAGGGGTGGTTCGCCGGGGAGCTGTTTTTT.

The rearrangement links TRBV5-6 to TRBJ2-1; D remains ambiguous. The CDR3 length is 9 residues. The V and J ends lost 8 bases and 9 bases respectively, with 6 bases between them. From germline, CDR1 is SGHDT and CDR2 YYEEEE. Here the CDR3 reads CASLGEQFF. DNA of the CDR3: TGTGCCAGTCTGGGTGAGCAGTTCTTC.

The chain uses TRBV14 and TRBJ2-1; a weak D match, TRBD1 (5 bases). The CDR3 covers 14 residues. V lost 4 bases and J lost 4, with 11 bases in between. The germline V gene encodes CDR1 SGHDN and CDR2 FVKESK. The CDR3 DNA reads as TGTGCCAGCAGCCCCAGGGCCAGATACAATGAGCAGTTCTTC. It encodes CASSPRARYNEQFF.

This clonotype has a count of ten or more. The chain has TRBV14 and TRBJ2-3; D remains unclear. Trimming removed 5 bases at V and 4 bases at J, with 10 bases between. The germline V gene encodes CDR1 SGHDN and CDR2 FVKESK. The CDR3 totals 13 residues. The DNA for the CDR3 is TGTGCCAGCAGCGCATTTGTGTCAGATACGCAGTATTTT. Translated: CASSAFVSDTQYF.

At least ten counts were recorded for this clonotype. This chain joins TRBV6-5 and TRBJ2-1; 8 bases line up with TRBD2. Trimming took 4 bases from V and 15 from J; bases not matched to a gene: 17. The CDR3 contains 15 residues. The germline V gene encodes CDR1 MNHEY and CDR2 SVGAGI. The CDR3 reads CASSLTGTRAPLMFF. CDR3 bases: TGTGCCAGCAGTTTGACCGGGACTAGGGCTCCGCTCATGTTCTTC.

The table lists this clonotype with a few counts. The chain carries TRBV2 and TRBJ2-3; 7 positions agree with TRBD2. V was pared by 11 bases and J by 2 bases, with 16 bases of the junction left unmatched. Germline V gene lookup returns CDR1 SNHLY and CDR2 FYNNEI. The CDR3 length is 16 residues. CDR3 residues: CALIRLDLAVTDTQYF. CDR3 bases: TGTGCCCTTATACGGCTAGACCTAGCGGTCACAGATACGCAGTATTTT.

This clonotype came up many times. The rearrangement links TRBV19 to TRBJ2-1; TRBD2 is a possible D gene (6 bases). V gave up 3 bases and J gave up 2 bases, with 8 bases separating them. From germline, CDR1 is LNHDA and CDR2 SQIVND (reference sequence). This CDR3 is built from 14 residues. CDR3 in amino acids: CASSMRGAYNEQFF. CDR3 bases: TGTGCCAGTAGTATGCGGGGCGCCTACAATGAGCAGTTCTTC.

This clonotype was observed a few times. The rearrangement joins TRBV5-1 to TRBJ2-1; 15 bases fit TRBD2. This CDR3 has 21 residues. Looked up from germline, CDR1 is SGHRS and CDR2 is YFSETQ. V trimming: 0 bases; J trimming: 2 bases; junction bases outside the gene matches: 12. CDR3 DNA sequence: TGCGCCAGCAGCTTGGGAACCTGGGGACTAGCGGGAGGAAGTACCTACAATGAGCAGTTCTTC. Protein: CASSLGTWGLAGGSTYNEQFF.

The sample holds many counts of this clonotype. The chain has TRBV4-2 and TRBJ2-3; perhaps TRBD2 as D (5 bases). The ends were cut back, 4 bases at V and 0 bases at J, with 14 bases in the middle. This CDR3 spans 16 amino acids. Germline V lookup: CDR1 LGHNA, CDR2 YNFKEQ. The DNA of the CDR3 is TGTGCCAGCAGCCTCCGAGCGGAAACTAGCACAGATACGCAGTATTTT. It encodes CASSLRAETSTDTQYF.

The table lists this clonotype with many counts. The chain employs TRBV5-6 and TRBJ2-2; TRBD2 agrees at 8 bases. The CDR3 loop spans 18 amino acids. J was trimmed by 0 bases and V by 0 bases; bases with no gene match: 7. The germline CDR1 and CDR2 sequences are SGHDT and YYEEEE. CDR3 nucleotide sequence: TGTGCCAGCAGCTTGGGGTCACTAGCGGACACGAACACCGGGGAGCTGTTTTTT. It yields the protein CASSLGSLADTNTGELFF.

The sample holds many counts of this clonotype. The rearrangement uses TRBV12-3 or TRBV12-4 and TRBJ2-6, with D possibly matching TRBD2 (5 bases). The CDR3 spans 16 residues. Trimming left V 5 bases short and J 5 bases short, with 16 bases between. CDR3 nucleotide sequence: TGTGCCAGCAGTCAGGATCAGGTAGCGCGGGCCAACGTCCTGACTTTC. Protein product: CASSQDQVARANVLTF.

This clonotype was seen repeatedly, ten times or more. This sequence joins TRBV5-5 and TRBJ2-7; 7 bases match TRBD2. Germline loops: CDR1 SGHKS, CDR2 YYEKEE (reference sequence). V dropped 1 base and J dropped 5; count of bases not matched to a gene: 9. This CDR3 has 15 residues. The CDR3 protein is CASSLLAGEAHEQYF. In DNA form, the CDR3 reads TGTGCCAGCAGCTTGCTTGCGGGAGAGGCCCACGAGCAGTACTTC. Full variable domain (rest looked up from reference TRBV5-5 and TRBJ2-7): DAGVTQSPTHLIKTRGQQVTLRCSPISGHKSVSWYQQVLGQGPQFIFQYYEKEERGRGNFPDRFSARQFPNYSSELNVNALLLGDSALYLCASSLLAGEAHEQYFGPGTRLTVT.

This clonotype was seen many times. This chain joins TRBV6-5 and TRBJ2-1; 10 nucleotides agree with TRBD1. Looked up from germline, CDR1 is MNHEY and CDR2 is SVGAGI. The CDR3 has 14 amino acids. V shed 5 bases, J shed 6 bases, and the junction held 4 bases outside the gene matches. The DNA of the CDR3 is TGTGCCAGCAGTCGACGGACAGGGGGCAATGAGCAGTTCTTC. Its translation: CASSRRTGGNEQFF.

This clonotype was counted at least ten times. The chain combines TRBV5-4 with TRBJ1-1; D not resolved. V was shortened by 3 bases and J by 0 bases, with 6 bases between the two germline ends. From germline, CDR1 is SGHNT and CDR2 YYREEE (reference sequence). CDR3 size: 13 residues. The CDR3 DNA is TGTGCCAGCAGCTCGACATTGAACACTGAAGCTTTCTTT. This codes for CASSSTLNTEAFF.

This clonotype showed up many times. J is TRBJ2-7 and V is TRBV27, with a weak D call TRBD1 (6 bases). Looked up from germline, CDR1 is MNHEY and CDR2 is SMNVEV (reference sequence). V was clipped by 2 bases and J by 7 bases, with 21 bases between them. The CDR3 totals 16 residues. DNA of the CDR3: TGTGCCAGCAGTTTAATTCTCAGGACAGCGGACCGGGAGCAGTACTTC. Encoded protein: CASSLILRTADREQYF.

The chain has TRBV27 and TRBJ2-2; the D is unclear. Germline-derived CDR1 and CDR2 are MNHEY and SMNVEV (reference sequence). V gave up 6 bases and J gave up 7 bases, with 12 bases separating them. This CDR3 comprises 13 residues. DNA of the CDR3: TGTGCCAGCAGCTTCACGGGCGGCGGGGAGCTGTTTTTT. It specifies CASSFTGGGELFF.